In its sample, the clone carrying this T cell receptor (beta chain) was seen many times. This sample was taken from a study of T cells in Graves' hyperthyroidism and ophthalmopathy. Graves' hyperthyroidism was deemed stable absent ophthalmopathy progression within 18 months. Researchers amplified the TCR beta CDR3 regions from RNA transcripts. HTBI primers drove first-round RT-PCR of the TCR CDR3. TCRdb reprocessed the multiplex PCR reads via MiXCR and lists one record per CDR3 protein. The sample lists more than 95,000 distinct CDR3 sequences; 47% were seen once. Deletions cut 1 base from V and 1 base from J, with 2 bases between. Germline V gene data show CDR1 as LGHNT and CDR2 as FRNRAP. The CDR3 consists of 12 residues.

This TCR was recovered from a man aged 40-50 years with Graves' hyperthyroidism. Sequenced material: blood. V usage is TRBV12-5 and J usage is TRBJ2-7; D not resolved. The CDR3 reads CASGLDSYEQYF. The CDR3 region has the DNA TGTGCTAGTGGTTTGGATTCCTACGAGCAGTACTTC.